This is a list of T cell receptor beta chains from one sample in a study of T-cell reconstitution after alpha-beta-depleted transplantation in children. TCRdb used MiXCR to reprocess the PCR reads, holding one entry per CDR3 protein. The data hold about 690,000 distinct CDR3 sequences, with roughly 15% observed a single time. This specimen was PBMCs from the stem cell graft donor, taken from the stem cell graft. The source of these receptors is a human donor who donated a stem cell graft to a child with acute myeloid leukemia. The CDR3 runs from the conserved cysteine through the conserved F or W. The D gene is left open where the match is weak. The size of a clone is reported for some rows only, either as once, few or many, or as a class for expanded clones.

>TRBJ2-1|-|many|TRBV12-3/TRBV12-4
TGTGCCAGCAGTTTAGGGCCCAATGAGCAGTTCTTC
CASSLGPNEQFF
>TRBJ1-2|-|few|TRBV20-1
TGCAGTATTACCGGAACAAGACAGGCGATCTTCTATGGCTACACCTTC
CSITGTRQAIFYGYTF
>TRBJ1-1|-|many|TRBV7-6
TGTGCCAGCAGCTTAGGCGGAGTATCGAACACTGAAGCTTTCTTT
CASSLGGVSNTEAFF
>TRBJ2-1|TRBD2|many|TRBV5-6
TGTGCCAGCAGCTTGGGCGGGGGGGCAGGTGAGCAGTTCTTC
CASSLGGGAGEQFF
>TRBJ1-5|-|few|TRBV7-2
TGTGCCAGCAGCTTATCGGGCCCAGGAGTCAATCAGCCCCAGCATTTT
CASSLSGPGVNQPQHF
>TRBJ2-7|-|many|TRBV20-1
TGCAGTGCCAAACAGGGATACGAGCAGTACTTC
CSAKQGYEQYF
>TRBJ1-1|-|-|TRBV25-1
TGTGCCAGCAGTGGCGTTTCCACTGAAGCTTTCTTT
CASSGVSTEAFF
>TRBJ2-5|-|-|TRBV12-3/TRBV12-4
TGTGCCAGCAGTTTGCGTAAAGGTCTCCAAGAGACCCAGTACTTC
CASSLRKGLQETQYF
>TRBJ1-1|TRBD1|-|TRBV20-1
TGCAGTGCTAGTATCCTGGACAGGGGTTCTGAAGCTTTCTTT
CSASILDRGSEAFF
>TRBJ2-1|TRBD2|-|TRBV11-2
TGTGCCAGCAGCCCAGAGGGGACTAGCGGTTGGAATGAGCAGTTCTTC
CASSPEGTSGWNEQFF
>TRBJ2-5|-|few|TRBV6-1
TGTGCCAGCAGCCCCGCGGATGAAGAGACCCAGTACTTC
CASSPADEETQYF
>TRBJ1-4|-|-|TRBV7-2
TGTGCCAGCAGCTTAGTGAGAACTAATGAAAAACTGTTTTTT
CASSLVRTNEKLFF
>TRBJ2-6|-|-|TRBV6-2/TRBV6-3
TGTGCCAGCAGTTACCGATCTGGGGCCAACGTCCTGACTTTC
CASSYRSGANVLTF
>TRBJ2-2|-|many|TRBV20-1
TGCAGTGCTAGAGCCCGAACTGGACGCACCGGGGAGCTGTTTTTT
CSARARTGRTGELFF
>TRBJ1-1|TRBD1|-|TRBV29-1
TGCAGCGTTGAGAAGGCAGGGGGGTCTGAAGCTTTCTTT
CSVEKAGGSEAFF
>TRBJ2-7|-|many|TRBV20-1
TGCAGTGCTTTGACCGGGACAAGCTCCTACGAGCAGTACTTC
CSALTGTSSYEQYF
>TRBJ2-1|-|many|TRBV20-1
TGCAGCCTCGTGGGCCAGGGAGTCTACAATGAGCAGTTCTTC
CSLVGQGVYNEQFF
>TRBJ2-7|-|many|TRBV20-1
TGCAGTGCTAGGGCCAGGGTGATTCGAGTTGGGGCCTACGAGCAGTACTTC
CSARARVIRVGAYEQYF
>TRBJ2-2|-|few|TRBV7-8
TGTGCCAGCAGCTTAAGAGCTGCCGGGGAGCTGTTTTTT
CASSLRAAGELFF
>TRBJ2-7|TRBD2|many|TRBV9
TGTGCCAGCAGCGTAGGGCGGGGGGACTACGAGCAGTACTTC
CASSVGRGDYEQYF
>TRBJ2-3|TRBD2|-|TRBV5-1
TGCGCCAGCAGATCGGGACTAGCGCAAGCAGATACGCAGTATTTT
CASRSGLAQADTQYF
>TRBJ2-5|-|-|TRBV12-3/TRBV12-4
TGTGCCAGCAGCCGGGACCCGGAGACCCAGTACTTC
CASSRDPETQYF
>TRBJ1-5|TRBD1|many|TRBV5-6
TGTGCCAGCAGTTTCCAGGGGGTTCAGCCCCAGCATTTT
CASSFQGVQPQHF
>TRBJ1-1|-|many|TRBV29-1
TGCAGCGTTGCTCAGGACACGATGAACACTGAAGCTTTCTTT
CSVAQDTMNTEAFF
>TRBJ2-1|TRBD1|once|TRBV6-2/TRBV6-3
TGTGCCAGCAGTTACCGGGGACAGGGGGTTTGGAATGAGCAGTTCTTC
CASSYRGQGVWNEQFF
>TRBJ2-1|-|many|TRBV7-2
TGTGCCAGCAGCTCTACTGTACGGTATGAGCAGTTCTTC
CASSSTVRYEQFF
>TRBJ2-1|TRBD2|many|TRBV27
TGTGCCAGCAGTTTATTAGCGGGGGGCTCCTACAATGAGCAGTTCTTC
CASSLLAGGSYNEQFF
>TRBJ2-3|-|few|TRBV24-1
TGTGCCACCAGTGAGGCCCCCACAGATACGCAGTATTTT
CATSEAPTDTQYF
>TRBJ1-1|-|-|TRBV5-1
TGCGCCAGCAGCCAAGACATCACGACCACTGAAGCTTTCTTT
CASSQDITTTEAFF
>TRBJ1-4|TRBD1|many|TRBV10-3
TGTGCCATCAGTGAGTCGGGACAGACTAATGAAAAACTGTTTTTT
CAISESGQTNEKLFF
>TRBJ2-2|-|many|TRBV20-1
TGCAGTGCCACAGGGAGGACCGGGGAGCTGTTTTTT
CSATGRTGELFF
>TRBJ2-5|-|many|TRBV20-1
TGCAGTGCTATTTCGATTGGGGGGGCGAGGGAGACCCAGTACTTC
CSAISIGGARETQYF
>TRBJ2-3|-|many|TRBV29-1
TGCAGCGTGCGAAGGGACCCCCGCACAGATACGCAGTATTTT
CSVRRDPRTDTQYF
>TRBJ2-5|TRBD1|few|TRBV6-5
TGTGCCAGCAAGGGGAGCAACTTATCCGGGACAGGGGAGAAGACCCAGTACTTC
CASKGSNLSGTGEKTQYF
>TRBJ1-2|-|-|TRBV2
TGTGCCTGGGGTGGGCAGGACTATGGCTACACCTTC
CAWGGQDYGYTF
>TRBJ2-5|TRBD1|many|TRBV7-7
TGTGCCAGCAGCTTCTCCGGGACAGGCCCCTTGGGGGAGACCCAGTACTTC
CASSFSGTGPLGETQYF
>TRBJ2-3|TRBD2|-|TRBV6-1
TGTGCCAGCCGAAGGCGGGGGGCGACAGATACGCAGTATTTT
CASRRRGATDTQYF
>TRBJ1-6|-|few|TRBV5-1
TGCGCCAGCAGCTTAGGAGGGAGGAATTCACCCCTCCACTTT
CASSLGGRNSPLHF
>TRBJ2-5|-|-|TRBV23-1
TGCGCCACTGGCAGGAGCCAAGAGACCCAGTACTTC
CATGRSQETQYF
>TRBJ2-7|-|few|TRBV20-1
TGCAGTGCTAGAGGGGAAAGGGCCTACGAGCAGTACTTC
CSARGERAYEQYF
>TRBJ2-5|TRBD2|few|TRBV20-1
TGCAGTGCTAGAGCGGGGGGGCCGTACCAAGAGACCCAGTACTTC
CSARAGGPYQETQYF
>TRBJ1-6|-|-|TRBV2
TGTGCCAGCAGTGATTTTAGTGGGCTTAATTCACCCCTCCACTTT
CASSDFSGLNSPLHF
>TRBJ2-2|-|-|TRBV4-3
TGCGCCAGCGGGGGTCGGCGGCCCGGGGAGCTGTTTTTT
CASGGRRPGELFF
>TRBJ1-6|TRBD1|many|TRBV5-5
TGTGCCAGCAGCCCACGGACAGGGTATAATTCACCCCTCCACTTT
CASSPRTGYNSPLHF
>TRBJ2-7|TRBD1|many|TRBV7-2
TGTGCCAGCAGCGTACGTACAGGGGGCAGCTACGAGCAGTACTTC
CASSVRTGGSYEQYF
>TRBJ2-7|-|-|TRBV7-9
TGTGCCAGCAGTGAAGAGAGTTCCTACGAGCAGTACTTC
CASSEESSYEQYF
>TRBJ2-1|TRBD2|few|TRBV12-3/TRBV12-4
TGTGCCAGCCGGACTAGCGGGGGGGCGGGTGAGCAGTTCTTC
CASRTSGGAGEQFF
>TRBJ2-1|TRBD2|many|TRBV6-2/TRBV6-3
TGTGCCAGCAGTTATATCATAGCGGGGGGGCACAATGAGCAGTTCTTC
CASSYIIAGGHNEQFF
>TRBJ1-1|-|-|TRBV15
TGTGCCACCAGCGGGGGGATGAACACTGAAGCTTTCTTT
CATSGGMNTEAFF
>TRBJ2-7|-|many|TRBV20-1
TGCAGTGCCAGTCGAGGGACGGCGGGGAAGGAGCAGTACTTC
CSASRGTAGKEQYF
>TRBJ2-3|-|-|TRBV20-1
TGCAGTGCTAGAGGGTATCCCGGCCGGGACACCCCTAGCACAGATACGCAGTATTTT
CSARGYPGRDTPSTDTQYF
>TRBJ1-1|TRBD1|many|TRBV5-1
TGCGCCAGCAGCTCCCTGACAGGGGGCACTGAAGCTTTCTTT
CASSSLTGGTEAFF
>TRBJ2-7|TRBD1|few|TRBV7-9
TGTGCCAGCAGCTTAAATCTACAGGGGGGCTACGAGCAGTACTTC
CASSLNLQGGYEQYF
>TRBJ2-7|-|once|TRBV4-3
TGCGCCAGCAGCCAAGAAGTAAACCTGGTCTACGAGCAGTACTTC
CASSQEVNLVYEQYF
>TRBJ2-7|-|many|TRBV10-3
TGTGCCATCACGGATTTACAGGGTACCCTCTCCTACGAGCAGTACTTC
CAITDLQGTLSYEQYF
>TRBJ1-1|-|-|TRBV5-1
TGCGCCAGCAGCACCCCGGACAGCTTGAACACTGAAGCTTTCTTT
CASSTPDSLNTEAFF
>TRBJ2-2|-|-|TRBV19
TGTGCCAGTAGTTTCACAGAGGGCGGGGAGCTGTTTTTT
CASSFTEGGELFF
>TRBJ2-1|-|few|TRBV20-1
TGCAGTGCCGCGAGGAAAAACTCCTACAATGAGCAGTTCTTC
CSAARKNSYNEQFF
>TRBJ2-5|TRBD1|-|TRBV12-3/TRBV12-4
TGTGCCAGCAGTCCCGGACAGGGAATGGAGACCCAGTACTTC
CASSPGQGMETQYF